Below, 10 T cell receptor beta chains from the same sample are listed, as sequenced in a study of blood T cell repertoires in COVID-19. Data came from immunoSEQ multiplex PCR; TCRdb stores just in-frame clones and leaves some out. The sample has about 81,000 clones, 91% seen once. Sequenced sample: peripheral blood. The receptors were gathered from a woman in her forties or fifties in a cohort sampled during active COVID-19.

The rearrangement links TRBV14 to TRBJ2-5; D is ambiguous. The CDR3 length is 13 residues. The germline V gene has CDR1 SGHDN and CDR2 FVKESK. Between the trimmed V and J ends, which lost 4 bases and 7 bases, there was a span of 13 bases. In nucleotides, the CDR3 is TGTGCCAGCAGCCCCTACAGAGCCGGGACCCAGTACTTC. Translation gives CASSPYRAGTQYF.

This chain links TRBV7-9 with TRBJ2-5, with TRBD1 matching over 10 bases. Germline assignment: CDR1 SEHNR and CDR2 FQNEAQ (reference sequence). Germline trimming cut 5 bases from V and 5 bases from J; bases unmatched to any gene: 14. The CDR3 is 17 residues long. The CDR3 DNA reads as TGTGCCAGCAGCGCCGCATTTGAGACAGGGGGCTGGGAGACCCAGTACTTC. Amino acids: CASSAAFETGGWETQYF.

V is TRBV3-1 (or the pseudogene TRBV3-2) and J is TRBJ2-1; 9 nucleotides line up with TRBD2. Per the germline V gene, CDR1 is LGHDT and CDR2 is YNNKEL (reference sequence). This CDR3 region has 21 residues. With V trimmed by 2 bases and J by 4 bases, 21 bases remained unmatched. The CDR3 spells CASSQLFPGLAPRGGYNEQFF. CDR3 sequence (DNA): TGTGCCAGCAGCCAACTTTTTCCGGGACTAGCTCCTCGAGGTGGGTACAATGAGCAGTTCTTC.

This clone was found a few times. CDR3 sequence reads: CASSSQGAGQPQHF. In nucleotides, the CDR3 is TGTGCCAGCAGTTCCCAGGGGGCAGGTCAGCCCCAGCATTTT. V usage is TRBV2 and J usage is TRBJ1-5, with 8 bases lining up with TRBD1. Germline V gene sequence: CDR1 SNHLY, CDR2 FYNNEI. The CDR3 runs to 14 residues. V shed 5 bases, J shed 6 bases, and the junction held 6 bases outside the gene matches.

The chain couples TRBV12-3 or TRBV12-4 to TRBJ1-3; D ambiguous. CDR3 length: 13 residues. V was shortened by 7 bases and J by 9 bases, with 16 bases between the two germline ends. CDR3 nucleotides: TGTGCCAGCACGACCTTGACTCTTGGCACCATATATTTT. The encoded protein is CASTTLTLGTIYF.

The chain uses TRBV4-1 and TRBJ1-5; possibly TRBD1 for D (5 bases). Germline V lookup: CDR1 MGHRA, CDR2 YSYEKL. This CDR3 spans 16 amino acids. Trimming shortened V by 2 bases and J by 4 bases, and 15 bases separated the two germline ends. CDR3 DNA sequence: TGCGCCAGCAGCCAACTAAGCAGGGTTGGTAATCAGCCCCAGCATTTT. It codes for CASSQLSRVGNQPQHF.

The V call is TRBV28, the J call TRBJ1-5; TRBD1 agrees at 10 bases. V was clipped by 4 bases and J by 7 bases; unmatched bases: 10. The CDR3 runs to 16 residues. The V gene's germline CDR1 is MDHEN and CDR2 SYDVKM. The CDR3 nucleotides are TGTGCCAGCAGTTCCAACGACAGGGGGCTTTCGCAGCCCCAGCATTTT. It is translated as CASSSNDRGLSQPQHF.

The chain carries TRBV5-4 and TRBJ1-3, with a weak D call TRBD1 (5 bases). This CDR3 comprises 15 residues. Trimming pared 0 bases from V and 1 base from J, leaving 8 bases between. The V gene's germline CDR1 is SGHNT and CDR2 YYREEE (reference sequence). The CDR3 here is CASSLARGSGNTIYF. For the CDR3, the DNA is TGTGCCAGCAGCTTGGCCCGGGGGTCTGGAAACACCATATATTTT.

V is TRBV7-2 and J is TRBJ1-5, with TRBD1 matching 9 bases. This CDR3 is built from 16 residues. Germline loops: CDR1 SGHTA, CDR2 FQGNSA. V gave up 2 bases and J gave up 3 bases; unmatched junction bases: 5. The CDR3 sequence: CASSLRGTGINQPQHF. For the CDR3, the DNA is TGTGCCAGCAGCTTAAGAGGGACAGGGATCAATCAGCCCCAGCATTTT.

The chain uses TRBV9 and TRBJ2-1; perhaps TRBD2 as D (5 bases). This CDR3 region has 16 residues. Germline CDR1 is SGDLS and CDR2 is YYNGEE. Trimming pared 0 bases from V and 2 bases from J, leaving 12 bases between. CDR3 nucleotide sequence: TGTGCCAGCAGCGTAGGGTCGGGGTACACCTACAATGAGCAGTTCTTC. This codes for CASSVGSGYTYNEQFF.